The 20 T cell receptor beta chains given below trace back to one sample, sequenced in a study of shared clonotypes between healthy human individuals. CD45RO-negative, CCR7-positively selected cells formed the naive CD8 fraction, excluding terminally differentiated effector memory CD45RA+ cells. The assay was immunoSEQ multiplex PCR, and TCRdb's table has in-frame clones only and misses some. The table includes around 2,000,000 clones, approximately 95% detected once. Input material: naive CD8+ T cells sorted from blood. All receptors derive from a man aged 18 to 30 in good health.

The J gene is TRBJ2-3, the V gene TRBV27; 10 bases are shared with TRBD2. The CDR3 consists of 15 residues. J gave up 2 bases and V 7 bases, and 6 bases lay outside the gene matches. Per the germline V gene, CDR1 is MNHEY and CDR2 is SMNVEV (reference sequence). CDR3 coding DNA: TGTGCCAGCAACGAAGCGGGGGGGGACACAGATACGCAGTATTTT. It encodes CASNEAGGDTDTQYF.

This clone has just a few counts. The chain joins TRBV15 to TRBJ2-5; 8 bases agree with TRBD1. CDR3 size: 16 residues. After removal of 4 bases from V and 1 base from J, the junction contained 8 bases not matched to a gene. Germline assignment: CDR1 LNHNV and CDR2 YYDKDF (reference sequence). CDR3 nucleotide sequence: TGTGCCACCAGCATATGGACAGGGAGCCCCCAAGAGACCCAGTACTTC. It codes for CATSIWTGSPQETQYF.

The rearrangement links TRBV10-3 to TRBJ1-1; tentative D call: TRBD1 (5 bases). Germline CDR1 reads ENHRY; CDR2 reads SYGVKD. V was clipped by 4 bases and J by 11 bases, with 17 bases between them. This CDR3 spans 13 amino acids. The CDR3 sequence is CAISGFGAEEAFF. CDR3 in DNA: TGTGCCATCAGTGGATTCGGGGCTGAAGAGGCTTTCTTT.

The chain carries TRBV28 and TRBJ2-2; TRBD2 agrees at 9 bases. Looked up from germline, CDR1 is MDHEN and CDR2 is SYDVKM. V trimming: 4 bases; J trimming: 2 bases; junction bases outside the gene matches: 8. This CDR3 spans 17 amino acids. The CDR3, as DNA: TGTGCCAGCAGTTCCACCTATAGCGGGGGAAACACCGGGGAGCTGTTTTTT. Translation gives CASSSTYSGGNTGELFF.

V is TRBV9 and J is TRBJ2-5; either TRBD1 or TRBD2 may fit D (5 bases each). Germline V gene sequence: CDR1 SGDLS, CDR2 YYNGEE. V lost 2 bases to trimming and J lost 4 bases, with 15 bases between them. CDR3 length: 15 residues. In DNA form, the CDR3 reads TGTGCCAGCAGCGTCTTGGTGGGGGTTGGAGAGACCCAGTACTTC. Protein sequence: CASSVLVGVGETQYF.

This chain connects TRBV30 to TRBJ2-7, with a weak D call TRBD2 (5 bases). CDR3 length equals 13 residues. V lost 2 bases, J lost 6 bases, and 14 bases lay in between. CDR1 and CDR2 from the germline V gene are GTSNPN and SVGIG (reference sequence). CDR3 protein: CAWSFGPGVEQYF. The CDR3 DNA follows: TGTGCCTGGAGTTTCGGGCCCGGGGTCGAGCAGTACTTC.

V usage is TRBV6-1 and J usage is TRBJ1-2; D is uncertain. The CDR3 is 13 residues long. Germline-derived CDR1 and CDR2 are MNHNS and SASEGT. V was clipped by 6 bases and J by 3 bases, with 11 bases between them. The DNA for the CDR3 is TGTGCCAGCAGGGGGAGGTTGGACTATGGCTACACCTTC. Amino acids: CASRGRLDYGYTF.

The chain recombines TRBV5-1 with TRBJ2-5; possible D gene TRBD2, 6 bases. The V end lost 2 bases, the J end lost 0 bases, and 11 bases lay between the germline ends. From germline, CDR1 is SGHRS and CDR2 YFSETQ. The CDR3 consists of 15 residues. CDR3 in DNA: TGCGCCAGCAGCTTTGTTCGGAGGGACCAAGAGACCCAGTACTTC. This translates into CASSFVRRDQETQYF.

The V gene is TRBV6-5, the J gene TRBJ2-7, with 11 bases identical to TRBD1. The germline V gene encodes CDR1 MNHEY and CDR2 SVGAGI. This CDR3 is built from 14 residues. The trim removed 5 bases at V and 3 bases at J, leaving 3 bases unmatched. CDR3 region: CASSDGTGGYEQYF. Here the CDR3 DNA reads TGTGCCAGCAGTGACGGGACAGGGGGCTACGAGCAGTACTTC.

CDR3 coding DNA: TGTGCCAGCAGCGCGACAGGGTTTCATGAGCAGTTCTTC. Translating gives CASSATGFHEQFF. The J gene is TRBJ2-1, the V gene TRBV9; TRBD1 agrees at 7 bases. CDR1 and CDR2 (germline): SGDLS, YYNGEE. The CDR3 contains 13 residues. V was clipped by 3 bases and J by 8 bases; unmatched bases: 5.

This chain uses TRBV29-1 with TRBJ1-2; D not resolved. The CDR3 runs 13 residues. Germline-derived CDR1 and CDR2 are SQVTM and ANQGSEA. Trimming took off 1 base at V and 2 bases at J, with 8 bases between the two ends. CDR3 in DNA: TGCAGCGTTGAAGTAGCGATAAACTATGGCTACACCTTC. As protein: CSVEVAINYGYTF.

The chain uses TRBV4-3 and TRBJ2-2, with TRBD2 identical over 9 bases. Germline values: CDR1 LGHNA, CDR2 YSLEER. CDR3 length equals 17 residues. Trimming took 0 bases from V and 5 from J; bases not matched to a gene: 7. The CDR3 loop is CASSQEGLAGSTGELFF. In nucleotides, the CDR3 is TGCGCCAGCAGCCAAGAGGGTCTAGCGGGGTCTACCGGGGAGCTGTTTTTT.

To note about this clone: Other DNA variants within this sample encode the same CDR3. CDR3 amino acids: CASSLSGGGYEQYF. In nucleotides, the CDR3 is TGTGCCAGCAGTTTATCGGGAGGAGGCTACGAGCAGTACTTC. The V gene is TRBV27, the J gene TRBJ2-7, with a possible D match to TRBD2 (6 bases). The V end lost 0 bases, the J end lost 3 bases, and 9 bases lay between the germline ends. The CDR3 contains 14 residues. The germline V gene encodes CDR1 MNHEY and CDR2 SMNVEV (reference sequence).

The DNA for the CDR3 is TGTGCCAGCAGCCCCTGGGACAGACCCACAGATACGCAGTATTTT. Translating gives CASSPWDRPTDTQYF. The chain couples TRBV7-9 to TRBJ2-3, with 7 bases that match TRBD1. Germline loops: CDR1 SEHNR, CDR2 FQNEAQ (reference sequence). V lost 5 bases, J lost 2 bases, and 7 bases stayed unmatched. This CDR3 has 15 residues. Looking up the rest from reference TRBV7-9 and TRBJ2-3 gives the full variable domain: DTGVSQNPRHKITKRGQNVTFRCDPISEHNRLYWYRQTLGQGPEFLTYFQNEAQLEKSRLLSDRFSAERPKGSFSTLEIQRTEQGDSAMYLCASSPWDRPTDTQYFGPGTRLTVL.

This clone was seen only a few times. V usage is TRBV5-1 and J usage is TRBJ1-6; 7 bases line up with TRBD1. The CDR3 has 16 amino acids. Germline trimming cut 3 bases from V and 8 bases from J; bases unmatched to any gene: 11. Germline V gene data show CDR1 as SGHRS and CDR2 as YFSETQ. DNA for the CDR3: TGCGCCAGCAGCTGGGGTCAACAGGGGTGGGATTCACCCCTCCACTTT. Translating it yields CASSWGQQGWDSPLHF.

The chain employs TRBV10-3 and TRBJ2-5; the D is unclear. The CDR3 is made up of 15 amino acids. Trimming stripped 2 bases from V and 0 bases from J, with 10 bases between. Germline CDR1 is ENHRY and CDR2 is SYGVKD. The CDR3 here is CAISEDTRYQETQYF. Here the CDR3 DNA reads TGTGCCATCAGTGAGGATACTCGATACCAAGAGACCCAGTACTTC.

This chain uses TRBV11-2 with TRBJ2-6; no clear D. Looked up from germline, CDR1 is SGHAT and CDR2 is FQNNGV. The CDR3 has 16 residues. V lost 4 bases to trimming and J lost 4 bases, with 14 bases between them. DNA for the CDR3: TGTGCCAGCAGCTACCACTATCGGTCCGGGGCCAACGTCCTGACTTTC. Translating it yields CASSYHYRSGANVLTF. The full variable domain, with the rest looked up from reference TRBV11-2 and TRBJ2-6, is EAGVAQSPRYKIIEKRQSVAFWCNPISGHATLYWYQQILGQGPKLLIQFQNNGVVDDSQLPKDRFSAERLKGVDSTLKIQPAKLEDSAVYLCASSYHYRSGANVLTFGAGSRLTVL.

This chain connects TRBV5-6 to TRBJ1-1, with D uncertain. Trimming stripped 4 bases from V and 2 bases from J, with 15 bases between. This CDR3 contains 15 residues. CDR1 is SGHDT and CDR2 is YYEEEE in the germline V gene. The CDR3, as DNA: TGTGCCAGCAGCCCTCGAGGAGGATTTAACACTGAAGCTTTCTTT. It encodes CASSPRGGFNTEAFF.

Remarks on this clone: This could be a read error, since a much larger clone is one nucleotide away. Other DNA sequences in this sample translate to the same CDR3. The chain couples TRBV13 to TRBJ1-1; no definite D call. This CDR3 spans 12 amino acids. Germline lookup yields CDR1 PRHDT and CDR2 FYEKMQ (reference sequence). Deletions cut 3 bases from V and 3 bases from J, with 5 bases between. Here the CDR3 DNA reads TGTGCCAGCAGCTTCGGAGACACTGAAGCTTTCTTT. Protein sequence: CASSFGDTEAFF.

J is TRBJ2-1 and V is TRBV28; 12 bases line up with TRBD2. CDR1 and CDR2 from the germline V gene are MDHEN and SYDVKM. V trimming: 7 bases; J trimming: 2 bases; junction bases outside the gene matches: 3. The CDR3 spans 15 residues. In nucleotides, the CDR3 is TGTGCCAGCACTAGCGGGAGGGCCACCTACAATGAGCAGTTCTTC. The encoded protein is CASTSGRATYNEQFF.